This T cell receptor (beta chain) was profiled in a study of cytomegalovirus exposure and HLA in healthy donors. Study conclusions and caveats: Most TCRs appeared rarely, but some public TCRs recurred in many donors. CMV serostatus was the sole immune exposure data available.

Vbeta (60) and Jbeta (13) primers were used in the PCR. Sequencing was performed with immunoSEQ multiplex PCR; in TCRdb, only in-frame clones are kept and a portion is missing. This table has under 200,000 clones, about 70% appearing once. The CDR3 runs 15 residues. V gave up 1 base and J gave up 4 bases; unmatched junction bases: 5. Germline V gene data show CDR1 as SGHTA and CDR2 as FQGTGA. Regarding this clone: Antigen unknown.

The chain employs TRBV7-3 and TRBJ2-7; 9 bases map to TRBD2. Sample: PBMCs. This TCR came from a woman aged 18 to 35 in good health and CMV-seropositive. The CDR3 spells CASSLMGGGEYEQYF. Here the CDR3 DNA reads TGTGCCAGCAGCTTAATGGGCGGGGGGGAGTACGAGCAGTACTTC.